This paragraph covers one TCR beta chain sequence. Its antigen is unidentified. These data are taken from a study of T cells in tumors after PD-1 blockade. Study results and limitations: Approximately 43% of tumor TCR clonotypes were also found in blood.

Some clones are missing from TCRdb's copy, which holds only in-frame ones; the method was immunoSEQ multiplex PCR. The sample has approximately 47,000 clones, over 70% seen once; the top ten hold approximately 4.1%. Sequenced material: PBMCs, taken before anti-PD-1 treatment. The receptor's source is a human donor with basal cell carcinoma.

Here the CDR3 DNA reads TGTGCCAGCAGCGTTACAGGGAGCAATCAGCCCCAGCATTTT. Protein: CASSVTGSNQPQHF. V is TRBV13 and J is TRBJ1-5; perhaps TRBD1 as D (6 bases). CDR1 is PRHDT and CDR2 is FYEKMQ in the germline V gene (reference sequence). With 5 bases removed from V and 1 base from J, the gap between germline ends came to 9 bases. The CDR3 sequence is 14 residues long.